The clone carrying this TCR beta chain was picked up a small number of times. Its matching antigen is unknown. The sample originates from a study of blood T cells in healthy people across ages. Study-wide findings and caveats: Naive T cell percentage strongly correlated with TCR beta diversity.

Unmatched junction bases numbered 10, after V lost 7 bases and J lost 2 bases. In germline, CDR1 is DFQATT, CDR2 SNEGSKA (reference sequence). The CDR3 is made up of 14 amino acids. The use of a sample-barcoded 5' primer and a J-beta primer mix characterized a second PCR of about 7 to 12 cycles. TCRdb itself ran the 5' RACE reads through MiXCR, one entry per CDR3 protein. This sample yields around 790,000 distinct CDR3 sequences, of which more than 40% are seen a single time; roughly a fifth belongs to the top ten. The receptor comes from a man aged 55 to 70 in good health. The V and J genes are TRBV20-1 and TRBJ2-7; TRBD1 matches 8 bases. Sequencing used blood. Here the CDR3 DNA reads TGCAGTGTCCCGACAGGGGTGCCCCCCTACGAGCAGTACTTC. Amino acid sequence: CSVPTGVPPYEQYF.